These T cell receptor beta chains were read from a single sample in a study of cytomegalovirus exposure and HLA in healthy donors. Repertoires were generated with immunoSEQ multiplex PCR, while TCRdb's copy carries only in-frame clones and drops some. Of tens of thousands of clones in the sample, around three quarters were seen once. Source material: PBMCs. These receptors were obtained from a male donor in good health and CMV-seronegative. CDR3s include the opening cysteine and the closing phenylalanine or tryptophan. A D gene is named only where the DNA matches it firmly.

J: TRBJ1-2; V: TRBV5-1; D: TRBD1; CDR3: CASSYSGTANYGYPF
J: TRBJ2-1; V: TRBV19; D: -; CDR3: CASSFRQLDNEQFF
J: TRBJ2-1; V: TRBV7-3; D: -; CDR3: CASRPRGGSGVNEQFF
J: TRBJ2-3; V: TRBV18; D: -; CDR3: CASSYTDTQYF
J: TRBJ1-1; V: TRBV7-2; D: TRBD1; CDR3: CASSLGQGWGTKAFF
J: TRBJ2-1; V: TRBV4-3; D: -; CDR3: CASSFASYNEQFF
J: TRBJ2-7; V: TRBV18; D: -; CDR3: CASSPQQGNQYEQYF
J: TRBJ2-3; V: TRBV28; D: -; CDR3: CASSLTLPTQYF
J: TRBJ2-3; V: TRBV4-1; D: -; CDR3: CASSPTSGRNDHQPDTQYF
J: TRBJ2-7; V: TRBV21-1; D: -; CDR3: CASSIDYSGSYEQYF
J: TRBJ2-3; V: TRBV6-1; D: TRBD2; CDR3: CASRLTSGRGDTQYF
J: TRBJ1-6; V: TRBV11-3; D: -; CDR3: CASSLDVGWNSPLHF
J: TRBJ1-1; V: TRBV29-1; D: -; CDR3: CSVAYTLNTEAFF
J: TRBJ1-1; V: TRBV25-1; D: -; CDR3: CASSDWGGTEAFF
J: TRBJ2-3; V: TRBV7-9; D: -; CDR3: CASSLNGGETQYF
J: TRBJ1-2; V: TRBV9; D: -; CDR3: CASSVAERGYGYTF
J: TRBJ1-5; V: TRBV10-3; D: -; CDR3: CAISSLGEQPQHF
J: TRBJ2-1; V: TRBV7-9; D: TRBD1; CDR3: CSSSLEGAGQFF
J: TRBJ1-1; V: TRBV5-5; D: TRBD1; CDR3: CASSLEGQGMNTEAFF
J: TRBJ2-1; V: TRBV7-3; D: TRBD2; CDR3: CASSRSGSLYNEQFF
J: TRBJ1-1; V: TRBV2; D: -; CDR3: CASALQGGMNTEAFF
J: TRBJ1-1; V: TRBV6-5; D: TRBD1; CDR3: CASSRTGQTNTEAFF
J: TRBJ2-7; V: TRBV4-2; D: TRBD2; CDR3: CASSQQRGGIFYSYEQYF
J: TRBJ1-2; V: TRBV4-2; D: TRBD1; CDR3: CASSQDTGQGNYGYTF
J: TRBJ2-1; V: TRBV20-1; D: -; CDR3: CSGYRSNEQFF
J: TRBJ2-7; V: TRBV6-5; D: -; CDR3: CASRTTPSRYEQYF
J: TRBJ2-7; V: TRBV2; D: TRBD1; CDR3: CASSGGQGAPYEQYF
J: TRBJ1-1; V: TRBV28; D: -; CDR3: CASSFYTEAFF
J: TRBJ2-3; V: TRBV18; D: -; CDR3: CASSPLDTLTDTQYF
J: TRBJ1-5; V: TRBV29-1; D: -; CDR3: CSPTGLMQPQHF
J: TRBJ1-5; V: TRBV30; D: -; CDR3: CAWGPQRDGPQHF
J: TRBJ1-6; V: TRBV2; D: -; CDR3: CASSENARSPLHF
J: TRBJ2-3; V: TRBV2; D: TRBD2; CDR3: CASWATSGLTDTQYF
J: TRBJ1-2; V: TRBV7-2; D: -; CDR3: CASSPPPGEVNYGYTF
J: TRBJ1-6; V: TRBV28; D: TRBD1; CDR3: CASQTGDGYNSPLHF
J: TRBJ2-7; V: TRBV2; D: -; CDR3: CASRGMGHYEQYF